The 10 T cell receptor beta chains given below trace back to one sample, sequenced in a study of cytotoxic CD8 clonotypes in ibrutinib-treated CLL. Assay: immunoSEQ multiplex PCR; the TCRdb copy retains only in-frame clones and omits some. The sample includes about 49,000 clones, roughly 53% of them seen just once. The source material was PBMCs, sampled after 12 months of ibrutinib treatment. All receptors come from a human donor with chronic lymphocytic leukemia.

The rearrangement links TRBV30 to TRBJ1-2, with a tentative D call TRBD1 (5 bases). CDR1 and CDR2 from the germline V gene are GTSNPN and SVGIG (reference sequence). The CDR3 length is 15 residues. V was cut by 1 base and J by 3 bases, with 15 bases left in between. This CDR3 is CAWSDSRGAYYGYTF. The CDR3 nucleotides read TGTGCCTGGAGTGATTCGAGGGGCGCCTACTATGGCTACACCTTC.

This clone occurred a few times. The chain recombines TRBV6-1 with TRBJ1-1; D call uncertain. Germline V gene sequence: CDR1 MNHNS, CDR2 SASEGT. The CDR3 is made up of 13 amino acids. V was shortened by 2 bases and J by 5 bases, with 9 bases between the two germline ends. The CDR3 nucleotides are TGTGCCAGCAGTGAATTGAGAGTTACTGAAGCTTTCTTT. It codes for CASSELRVTEAFF.

The V and J genes are TRBV5-1 and TRBJ2-5, with D possibly TRBD2 on 6 matching bases. This CDR3 has 14 amino acids. Germline assignment: CDR1 SGHRS and CDR2 YFSETQ. The germline V and J ends were trimmed by 1 base and 7 bases, with 14 bases remaining between them. The CDR3 nucleotides are TGCGCCAGCAGCTTGAGCGGAGGGAGCCTGACCCAGTACTTC. Protein: CASSLSGGSLTQYF.

The chain employs TRBV28 and TRBJ2-7; weak D call: TRBD2 (6 bases). V shed 7 bases and J shed 3 bases, with 10 bases lying between them. The germline CDR1 and CDR2 sequences are MDHEN and SYDVKM. This CDR3 comprises 12 residues. CDR3 nucleotides: TGTGCCAGCACTAGCGCCTACTACGAGCAGTACTTC. It is translated as CASTSAYYEQYF.

The chain couples TRBV5-5 to TRBJ2-1; 9 bases line up with TRBD2. The V segment lost 4 bases and the J segment 9 bases; nucleotides outside the gene matches: 8. The CDR3 is made up of 14 amino acids. Germline V gives CDR1 SGHKS, CDR2 YYEKEE (reference sequence). CDR3: CASSGLAGFSEQFF. The CDR3 DNA follows: TGTGCCAGCAGCGGCCTAGCGGGGTTTAGTGAGCAGTTCTTC.

This clone has a handful of counts. The chain carries TRBV27 and TRBJ2-1, with 7 bases matching TRBD1. CDR1 is MNHEY and CDR2 is SMNVEV in the germline V gene (reference sequence). Losses at the gene ends were 6 bases for V and 1 base for J; bases not matched to a gene: 0. CDR3 length equals 13 residues. CDR3 amino acids: CASRQGSYNEQFF. CDR3 DNA sequence: TGTGCCAGCAGACAGGGGTCCTACAATGAGCAGTTCTTC.

The V gene is TRBV5-4, the J gene TRBJ2-7; 10 bases match TRBD2. CDR1 is SGHNT and CDR2 is YYREEE in the germline V gene (reference sequence). The ends lost 0 bases at V and 1 base at J; junction bases unmatched: 4. CDR3 length: 16 amino acids. CDR3 region: CASSLGGTSASYEQYF. For the CDR3, the DNA is TGTGCCAGCAGCTTGGGAGGGACTAGCGCATCCTACGAGCAGTACTTC.

The chain couples TRBV21-1 to TRBJ2-1; TRBD2 is the table's D call and was not checked against the DNA. TRBV21-1 is reported as a pseudogene. The CDR3 runs to 16 residues. The CDR3 protein is CASRKLAGAFYNEQFF. DNA for the CDR3: TGTGCCAGCAGAAAACTAGCGGGAGCTTTCTACAATGAGCAGTTCTTC.

By proportion, this clone is medium-sized. This chain joins TRBV27 and TRBJ2-7; 7 bases agree with TRBD2. Germline CDR1 is MNHEY and CDR2 is SMNVEV (reference sequence). V gave up 0 bases and J gave up 7 bases; unmatched junction bases: 6. The CDR3 sequence is 14 residues long. Here the CDR3 DNA reads TGTGCCAGCAGTTTATCCGGGGACTACGGAGAGCAGTACTTC. Protein product: CASSLSGDYGEQYF.

This chain uses TRBV9 with TRBJ2-2; D may be TRBD1 or TRBD2 (6 bases each). The CDR3 has 16 residues. Trimming cost V 1 base and J 6 bases, with 16 bases left between them. Germline CDR1 is SGDLS and CDR2 is YYNGEE. The CDR3 DNA is TGTGCCAGCAGCGTACACCCCCCGGGGGCGGCCGGGGAGCTGTTTTTT. Its translation is CASSVHPPGAAGELFF.